The 22 T cell receptor beta chains reported below all come from one sample, sequenced in a study of T cell changes during pregnancy in multiple sclerosis. Sequencing was performed with immunoSEQ multiplex PCR; in TCRdb, only in-frame clones are kept and a portion is missing. The sample carries approximately 100,000 clones, 85% to 95% recorded once. Sequences were derived from peripheral blood, sampled in the first trimester of pregnancy. The receptors derive from a female donor with multiple sclerosis, enrolled in a pregnancy study.

V usage is TRBV18 and J usage is TRBJ1-1; 12 positions agree with TRBD1. V lost 1 base and J lost 10; bases outside the gene matches: 7. The CDR3 runs 15 residues. Germline V lookup: CDR1 KGHSH, CDR2 LQKENI. CDR3 nucleotide sequence: TGTGCCAGCTCACCACGGGGACAGGGGGCCTCAGGAGCTTTCTTT. The encoded protein is CASSPRGQGASGAFF.

The rearrangement joins TRBV11-2 to TRBJ2-6; tentative D call: TRBD1 (5 bases). CDR3 size: 15 residues. Per the germline V gene, CDR1 is SGHAT and CDR2 is FQNNGV. The germline V and J ends were trimmed by 5 bases and 0 bases, with 8 bases remaining between them. CDR3 amino acids: CASSPDSSGANVLTF. In DNA form, the CDR3 reads TGTGCCAGCAGCCCCGACAGCTCTGGGGCCAACGTCCTGACTTTC.

The chain links TRBV7-3 to TRBJ2-2; 8 positions match TRBD2. J lost 3 bases, V lost 2 bases, and 5 bases had no gene match. The germline gives CDR1 SGHTA, CDR2 FQGTGA. The CDR3 is 16 amino acids. In nucleotides, the CDR3 is TGTGCCAGCAGCTTATTCGGGGGGGATGACACCGGGGAGCTGTTTTTT. This encodes CASSLFGGDDTGELFF.

This chain uses TRBV5-1 with TRBJ1-2; perhaps TRBD1 as D (5 bases). The CDR3 has 12 amino acids. Germline lookup yields CDR1 SGHRS and CDR2 YFSETQ. Trimming removed 5 bases at V and 3 bases at J, with 8 bases between. The CDR3 DNA is TGCGCCAGCAGGGAGGGGCACTATGGCTACACCTTC. Its translation is CASREGHYGYTF.

The chain couples TRBV6-1 to TRBJ2-1; possible D gene TRBD2, 5 bases. CDR3 size: 13 residues. V gave up 5 bases and J gave up 8 bases, with 13 bases separating them. Germline V gives CDR1 MNHNS, CDR2 SASEGT. CDR3 sequence (DNA): TGTGCCAGCAGTATCAGCGCGGGCGATGAGCAGTTCTTC. Translated, it gives CASSISAGDEQFF.

CDR3 loop: CSVERTSGGTDTQYF. Here the CDR3 DNA reads TGCAGCGTTGAGAGGACTAGCGGGGGGACAGATACGCAGTATTTT. V and J are TRBV29-1 and TRBJ2-3; 14 bases line up with TRBD2. The V segment lost 3 bases and the J segment 3 bases; nucleotides outside the gene matches: 2. CDR1 is SQVTM, CDR2 ANQGSEA, per germline. The CDR3 is 15 residues long.

The V call is TRBV7-3, the J call TRBJ2-7; perhaps TRBD2 as D (6 bases). There are 14 residues in the CDR3. The germline V gene has CDR1 SGHTA and CDR2 FQGTGA. V shed 5 bases and J shed 4 bases, with 15 bases lying between them. CDR3 residues: CASSHGGLPYEQYF. The DNA for the CDR3 is TGTGCCAGCAGCCATGGGGGACTTCCGTACGAGCAGTACTTC.

V gene TRBV2 combines with J gene TRBJ1-1, with D possibly matching TRBD1 (5 bases). Germline lookup yields CDR1 SNHLY and CDR2 FYNNEI. V lost 8 bases, J lost 0 bases, and 10 bases lay in between. The CDR3 contains 13 residues. The CDR3 DNA reads TGTGCCAGCCTTCAGGGCCTGAACACTGAAGCTTTCTTT. The encoded protein is CASLQGLNTEAFF. The full variable domain, in which reference TRBV2 and TRBJ1-1 provide the parts outside the CDR3, is EPEVTQTPSHQVTQMGQEVILRCVPISNHLYFYWYRQILGQKVEFLVSFYNNEISEKSEIFDDQFSVERPDGSNFTLKIRSTKLEDSAMYFCASLQGLNTEAFFGQGTRLTVV.

This clone was seen a single time. This chain links TRBV5-4 with TRBJ1-1; TRBD1 matches at 7 bases. The V gene's germline CDR1 is SGHNT and CDR2 YYREEE (reference sequence). The CDR3 has 15 amino acids. V dropped 3 bases and J dropped 4; count of bases not matched to a gene: 9. CDR3 sequence: CASSSRTGEGTEAFF. The CDR3 DNA reads TGTGCCAGCAGCTCACGAACAGGGGAAGGCACTGAAGCTTTCTTT.

This clone appeared a few times. The chain recombines TRBV6-6 with TRBJ1-6, with D possibly being TRBD1 (6 bases). The V and J ends lost 0 bases and 3 bases respectively, with 6 bases between them. CDR1 is MNHNY and CDR2 is SVGAGI in the germline V gene (reference sequence). This CDR3 is built from 15 residues. CDR3 in DNA: TGTGCCAGCAGTTACTCAGGGGGCTATAATTCACCCCTCCACTTT. This codes for CASSYSGGYNSPLHF.

This rearrangement joins TRBV19 to TRBJ2-6, with a possible D match to TRBD1 (6 bases). V gave up 5 bases and J gave up 2 bases, with 10 bases separating them. Germline V gene data show CDR1 as LNHDA and CDR2 as SQIVND (reference sequence). CDR3 length equals 15 residues. The CDR3 reads CASSAGQPGANVLTF. CDR3 sequence (DNA): TGTGCCAGTAGTGCAGGACAGCCTGGGGCCAACGTCCTGACTTTC. Combining the CDR3 with reference TRBV19 and TRBJ2-6 gives the whole variable domain DGGITQSPKYLFRKEGQNVTLSCEQNLNHDAMYWYRQDPGQGLRLIYYSQIVNDFQKGDIAEGYSVSREKKESFPLTVTSAQKNPTAFYLCASSAGQPGANVLTFGAGSRLTVL.

This clone has only a few counts. The genes are TRBV19 and TRBJ1-5, with TRBD1 matching 11 bases. V was pared by 5 bases and J by 0 bases, with 12 bases of the junction left unmatched. This CDR3 is 19 amino acids long. CDR1 and CDR2 (germline): LNHDA, SQIVND (reference sequence). The CDR3 coding sequence is TGTGCCAGTAGTCTTATCGGGACAGGGGGTCGTTATAGCAATCAGCCCCAGCATTTT. Amino acids: CASSLIGTGGRYSNQPQHF.

This clone was picked up one time. This sequence joins TRBV11-2 and TRBJ1-3, with a weak D call TRBD1 (5 bases). CDR1 and CDR2 from the germline V gene are SGHAT and FQNNGV. The CDR3 is made up of 14 amino acids. V was cut by 5 bases and J by 0 bases, with 8 bases left in between. In DNA form, the CDR3 reads TGTGCCAGCAGCCGACAGTTCTCTGGAAACACCATATATTTT. Residues: CASSRQFSGNTIYF.

The chain joins TRBV10-1 to TRBJ2-7, with TRBD2 matching 10 bases. The V and J ends lost 7 bases and 6 bases, in that order; junction bases with no gene match: 9. Germline assignment: CDR1 WNHNN and CDR2 SYGVQD (reference sequence). The CDR3 has 14 amino acids. The CDR3 loop is CASMKAGGPGEQYF. The CDR3 nucleotides read TGCGCCAGCATGAAAGCGGGGGGGCCGGGCGAGCAGTACTTC.

The chain combines TRBV7-6 with TRBJ2-7, with D possibly matching TRBD2 (6 bases). Trimming shortened V by 5 bases and J by 0 bases, and 8 bases separated the two germline ends. CDR3 size: 13 residues. Looked up from germline, CDR1 is SGHVS and CDR2 is FNYEAQ. The CDR3 bases are TGTGCCAGCAGCGGAGGGGTCTCCTACGAGCAGTACTTC. This sequence encodes CASSGGVSYEQYF.

This CDR3 is CASSARTSGTDTQYF. CDR3 nucleotide sequence: TGTGCCAGCAGCGCCCGGACTAGCGGCACAGATACGCAGTATTTT. V and J are TRBV5-4 and TRBJ2-3, with TRBD2 identical over 9 bases. The germline CDR1 and CDR2 sequences are SGHNT and YYREEE (reference sequence). The CDR3 is 15 residues long. J lost 1 base, V lost 4 bases, and 4 bases had no gene match.

The V and J genes are TRBV10-3 and TRBJ1-5; D not resolved. CDR1 is ENHRY, CDR2 SYGVKD, per germline. V gave up 0 bases and J gave up 2 bases, with 14 bases separating them. The CDR3 extends over 17 amino acids. The CDR3 DNA is TGTGCCATCAGTGAGTCGGCCGGGAGGACTGGCAATCAGCCCCAGCATTTT. It specifies CAISESAGRTGNQPQHF.

The V call is TRBV15, the J call TRBJ1-2; TRBD1 might be the D (5 bases). Germline loops: CDR1 LNHNV, CDR2 YYDKDF (reference sequence). V was shortened by 1 base and J by 4 bases, with 16 bases between the two germline ends. This CDR3 comprises 16 residues. The CDR3 here is CATSRVPLGGVYGYTF. The CDR3 bases are TGTGCCACCAGCAGAGTACCCTTGGGGGGGGTCTATGGCTACACCTTC.

The rearrangement joins TRBV7-3 to TRBJ2-1; TRBD2 agrees at 11 bases. Germline assignment: CDR1 SGHTA and CDR2 FQGTGA. This CDR3 spans 20 amino acids. V dropped 5 bases and J dropped 0; count of bases not matched to a gene: 15. The CDR3 DNA reads as TGTGCCAGCAGCCGAAATAAATTTAGCGGGGGGGCTAGCTCCTACAATGAGCAGTTCTTC. Translating it yields CASSRNKFSGGASSYNEQFF.

The chain employs TRBV30 and TRBJ2-5; tentative D call: TRBD2 (6 bases). V was shortened by 0 bases and J by 5 bases, with 10 bases between the two germline ends. The CDR3 is 13 amino acids. Per the germline V gene, CDR1 is GTSNPN and CDR2 is SVGIG (reference sequence). CDR3 nucleotide sequence: TGTGCCTGGAGTGTACTAGCAAGGGAGACCCAGTACTTC. Translating it yields CAWSVLARETQYF.

This chain links TRBV18 with TRBJ2-5, with a possible D match to TRBD2 (6 bases). Trimming removed 2 bases at V and 5 bases at J, with 12 bases between. This CDR3 comprises 14 residues. Germline values: CDR1 KGHSH, CDR2 LQKENI. As DNA, the CDR3 is TGTGCCAGCTCACCAAGGGACGGAGGGGAGACCCAGTACTTC. Its translation is CASSPRDGGETQYF.

V usage is TRBV9 and J usage is TRBJ1-3; 7 nucleotides align to TRBD1. Unmatched junction bases numbered 9, after V lost 3 bases and J lost 0 bases. CDR1 and CDR2 from the germline V gene are SGDLS and YYNGEE. The CDR3 runs 17 residues. CDR3 residues: CASSAGTAKISGNTIYF. CDR3 nucleotides: TGTGCCAGCAGCGCCGGGACAGCGAAAATCTCTGGAAACACCATATATTTT.